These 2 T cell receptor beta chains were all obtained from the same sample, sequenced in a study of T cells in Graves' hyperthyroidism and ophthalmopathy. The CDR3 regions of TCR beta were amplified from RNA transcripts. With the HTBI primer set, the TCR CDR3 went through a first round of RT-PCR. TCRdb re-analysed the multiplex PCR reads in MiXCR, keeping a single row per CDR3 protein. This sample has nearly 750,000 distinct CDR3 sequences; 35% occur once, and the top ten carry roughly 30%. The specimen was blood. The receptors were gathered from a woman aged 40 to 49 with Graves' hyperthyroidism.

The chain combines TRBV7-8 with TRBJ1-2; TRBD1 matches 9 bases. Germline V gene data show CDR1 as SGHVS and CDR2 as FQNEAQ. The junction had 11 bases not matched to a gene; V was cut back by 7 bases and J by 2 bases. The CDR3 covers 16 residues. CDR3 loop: CASTEVSGQGNYGYTF. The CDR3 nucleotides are TGTGCCAGCACCGAGGTGTCGGGACAGGGAAACTATGGCTACACCTTC.

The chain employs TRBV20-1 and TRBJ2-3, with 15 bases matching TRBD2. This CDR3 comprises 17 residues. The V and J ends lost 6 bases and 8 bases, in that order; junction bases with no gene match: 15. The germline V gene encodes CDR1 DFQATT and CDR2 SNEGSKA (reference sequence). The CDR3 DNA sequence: TGCAGTGCCGGGGGAGTGGGACTAGCGGGGGGCATGGGTACGCAGTATTTT. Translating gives CSAGGVGLAGGMGTQYF.